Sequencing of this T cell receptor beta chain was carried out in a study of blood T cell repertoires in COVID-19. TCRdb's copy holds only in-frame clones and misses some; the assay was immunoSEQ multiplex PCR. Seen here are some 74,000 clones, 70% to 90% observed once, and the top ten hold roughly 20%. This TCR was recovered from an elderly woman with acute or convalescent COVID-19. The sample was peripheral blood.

The CDR3 region has the DNA TGTGCCAGCAGAAACCATGAGGGAGATACGCAGTATTTT. Its protein product is CASRNHEGDTQYF. The chain uses TRBV6-5 and TRBJ2-3; tentative D call: TRBD2 (5 bases). The V gene's germline CDR1 is MNHEY and CDR2 SVGAGI. There are 13 residues in the CDR3. V was cut by 6 bases and J by 5 bases, with 12 bases left in between.